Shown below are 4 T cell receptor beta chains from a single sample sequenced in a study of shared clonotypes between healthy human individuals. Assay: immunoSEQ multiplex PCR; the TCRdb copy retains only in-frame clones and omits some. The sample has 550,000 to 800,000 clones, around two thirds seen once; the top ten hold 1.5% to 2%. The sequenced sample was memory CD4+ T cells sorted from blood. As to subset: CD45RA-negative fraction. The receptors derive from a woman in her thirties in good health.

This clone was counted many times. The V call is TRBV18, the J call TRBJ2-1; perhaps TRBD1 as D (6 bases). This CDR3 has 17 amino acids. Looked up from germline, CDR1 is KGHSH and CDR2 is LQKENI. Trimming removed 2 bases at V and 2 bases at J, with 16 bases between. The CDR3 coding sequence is TGTGCCAGCTCACCAGAACTCCGGGACACGACCTACAATGAGCAGTTCTTC. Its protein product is CASSPELRDTTYNEQFF.

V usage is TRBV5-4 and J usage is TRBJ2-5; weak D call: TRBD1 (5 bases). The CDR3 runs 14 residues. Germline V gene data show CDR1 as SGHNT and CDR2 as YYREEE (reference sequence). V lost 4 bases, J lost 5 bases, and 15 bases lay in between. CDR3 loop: CASSIKTDPETQYF. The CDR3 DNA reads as TGTGCCAGCAGCATAAAGACAGATCCGGAGACCCAGTACTTC.

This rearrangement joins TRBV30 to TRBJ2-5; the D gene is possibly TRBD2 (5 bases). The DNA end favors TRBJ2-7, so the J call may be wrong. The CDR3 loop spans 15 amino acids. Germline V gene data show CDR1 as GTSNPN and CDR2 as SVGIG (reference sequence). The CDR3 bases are TGTGCCTGGAGTGTTGACTTTCTAGCTTTCTACGAGCAGTACTTC. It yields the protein CAWSVDFLAFYEQYF.

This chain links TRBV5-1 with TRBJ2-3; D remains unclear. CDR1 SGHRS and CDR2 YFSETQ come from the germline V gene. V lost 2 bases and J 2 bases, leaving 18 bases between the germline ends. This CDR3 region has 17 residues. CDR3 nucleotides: TGCGCCAGCAGCTTCACCAAAGTAGGGCTAAACACAGATACGCAGTATTTT. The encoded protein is CASSFTKVGLNTDTQYF.